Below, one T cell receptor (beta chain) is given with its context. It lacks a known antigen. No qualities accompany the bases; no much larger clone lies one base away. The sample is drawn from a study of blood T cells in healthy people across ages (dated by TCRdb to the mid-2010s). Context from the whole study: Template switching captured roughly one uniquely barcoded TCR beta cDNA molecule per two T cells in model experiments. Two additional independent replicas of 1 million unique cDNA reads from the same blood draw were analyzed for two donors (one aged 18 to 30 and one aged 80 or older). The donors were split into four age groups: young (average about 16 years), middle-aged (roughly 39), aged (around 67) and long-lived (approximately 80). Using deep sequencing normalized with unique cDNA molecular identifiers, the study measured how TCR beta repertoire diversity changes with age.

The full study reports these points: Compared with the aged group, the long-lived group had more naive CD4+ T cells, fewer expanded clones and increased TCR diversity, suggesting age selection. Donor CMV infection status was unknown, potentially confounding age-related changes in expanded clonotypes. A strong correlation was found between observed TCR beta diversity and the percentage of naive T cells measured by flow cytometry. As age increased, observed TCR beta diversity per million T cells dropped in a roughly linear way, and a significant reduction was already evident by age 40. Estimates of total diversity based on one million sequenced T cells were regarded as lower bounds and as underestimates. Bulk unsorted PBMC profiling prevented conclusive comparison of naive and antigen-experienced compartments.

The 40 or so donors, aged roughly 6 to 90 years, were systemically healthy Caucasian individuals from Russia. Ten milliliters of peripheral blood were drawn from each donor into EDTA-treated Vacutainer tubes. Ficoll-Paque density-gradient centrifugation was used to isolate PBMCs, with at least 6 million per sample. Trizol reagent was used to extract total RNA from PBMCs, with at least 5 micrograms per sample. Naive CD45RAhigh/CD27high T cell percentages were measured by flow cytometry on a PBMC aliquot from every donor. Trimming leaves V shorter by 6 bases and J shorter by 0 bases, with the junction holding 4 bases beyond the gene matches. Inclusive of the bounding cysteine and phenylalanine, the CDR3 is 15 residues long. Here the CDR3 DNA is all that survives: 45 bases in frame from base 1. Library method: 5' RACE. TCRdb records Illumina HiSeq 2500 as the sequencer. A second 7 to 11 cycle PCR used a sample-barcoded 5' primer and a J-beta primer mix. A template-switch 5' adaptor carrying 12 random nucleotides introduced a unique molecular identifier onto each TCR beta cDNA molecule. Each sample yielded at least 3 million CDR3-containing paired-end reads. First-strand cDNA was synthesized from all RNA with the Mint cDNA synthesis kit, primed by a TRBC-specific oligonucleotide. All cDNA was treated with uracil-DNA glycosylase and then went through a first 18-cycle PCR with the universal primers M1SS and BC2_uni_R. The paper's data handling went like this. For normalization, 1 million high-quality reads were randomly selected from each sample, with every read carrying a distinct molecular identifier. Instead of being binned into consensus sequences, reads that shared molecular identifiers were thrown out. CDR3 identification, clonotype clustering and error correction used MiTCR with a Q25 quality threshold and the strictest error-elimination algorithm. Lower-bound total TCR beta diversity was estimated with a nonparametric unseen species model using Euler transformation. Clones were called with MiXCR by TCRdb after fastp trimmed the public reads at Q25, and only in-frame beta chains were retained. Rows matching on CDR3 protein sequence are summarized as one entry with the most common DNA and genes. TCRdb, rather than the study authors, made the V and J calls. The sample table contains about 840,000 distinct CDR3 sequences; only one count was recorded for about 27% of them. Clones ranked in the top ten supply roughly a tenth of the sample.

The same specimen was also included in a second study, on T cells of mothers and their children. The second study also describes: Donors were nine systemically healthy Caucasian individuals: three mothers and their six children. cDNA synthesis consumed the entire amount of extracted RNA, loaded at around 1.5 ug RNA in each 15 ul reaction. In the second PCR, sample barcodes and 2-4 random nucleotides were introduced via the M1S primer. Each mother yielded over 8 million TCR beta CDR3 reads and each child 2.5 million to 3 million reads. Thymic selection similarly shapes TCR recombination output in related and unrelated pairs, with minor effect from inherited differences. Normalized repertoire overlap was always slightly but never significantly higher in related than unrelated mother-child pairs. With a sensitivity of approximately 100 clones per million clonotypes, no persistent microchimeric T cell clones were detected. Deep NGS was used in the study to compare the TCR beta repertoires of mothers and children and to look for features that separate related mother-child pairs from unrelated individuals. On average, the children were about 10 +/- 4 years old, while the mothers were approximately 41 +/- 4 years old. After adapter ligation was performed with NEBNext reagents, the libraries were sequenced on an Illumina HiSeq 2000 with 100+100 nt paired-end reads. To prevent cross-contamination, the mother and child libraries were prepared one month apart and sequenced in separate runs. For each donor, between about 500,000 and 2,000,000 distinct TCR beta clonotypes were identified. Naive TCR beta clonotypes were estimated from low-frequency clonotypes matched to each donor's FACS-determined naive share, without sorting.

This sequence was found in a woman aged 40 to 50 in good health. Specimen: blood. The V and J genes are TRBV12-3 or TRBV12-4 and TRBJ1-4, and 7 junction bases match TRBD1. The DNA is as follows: TGTGCCAGCAGCAGACAGGGCCCAACTAATGAAAAACTGTTTTTT. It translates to CASSRQGPTNEKLFF.